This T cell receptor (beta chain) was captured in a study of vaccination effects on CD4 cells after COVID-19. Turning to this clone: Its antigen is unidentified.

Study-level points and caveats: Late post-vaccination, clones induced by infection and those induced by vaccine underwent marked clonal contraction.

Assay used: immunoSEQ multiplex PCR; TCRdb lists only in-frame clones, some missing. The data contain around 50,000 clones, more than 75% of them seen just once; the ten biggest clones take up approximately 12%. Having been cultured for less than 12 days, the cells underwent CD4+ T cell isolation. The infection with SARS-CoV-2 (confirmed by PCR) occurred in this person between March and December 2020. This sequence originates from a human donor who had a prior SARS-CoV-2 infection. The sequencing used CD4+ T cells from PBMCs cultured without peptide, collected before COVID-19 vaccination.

CDR3 amino acids: CAWSLWEAGNTIYF. The CDR3 DNA follows: TGTGCCTGGAGTCTTTGGGAGGCTGGAAACACCATATATTTT. The rearrangement uses TRBV30 and TRBJ1-3; no clear D. The germline V gene has CDR1 GTSNPN and CDR2 SVGIG (reference sequence). CDR3 size: 14 residues. Trimming removed 2 bases at V and 2 bases at J, with 10 bases between.